Below, 24 T cell receptor beta chains from the same sample are listed, as sequenced in a study of OX40 agonist ivuxolimab in advanced cancers. Assay: immunoSEQ multiplex PCR; the TCRdb copy retains only in-frame clones and omits some. The sample has about 36,000 clones; about four fifths are singletons. Specimen: CD4+ or CD8+ T cells sorted from blood, collected in a trial of the OX40 agonist ivuxolimab. The receptor set was obtained from an adult with an advanced solid tumor such as melanoma, head and neck, liver or kidney cancer.

This clone was seen just once. The rearrangement joins TRBV7-1 to TRBJ2-6; possibly TRBD1 or TRBD2 for D (6 bases each). TRBV7-1 is an ORF, and what it does is uncertain. The CDR3 extends over 15 amino acids. V lost 6 bases to trimming and J lost 4 bases, with 13 bases between them. CDR3 residues: CASSPTGGGANVLTF. The DNA of the CDR3 is TGTGCCAGCAGTCCAACCGGGGGCGGGGCCAACGTCCTGACTTTC.

V and J are TRBV11-2 and TRBJ1-1; D ambiguous. Between the trimmed V and J ends, which lost 1 base and 1 base, there was a span of 7 bases. CDR1 and CDR2 (germline): SGHAT, FQNNGV. The CDR3 has 14 residues. The CDR3 loop reads CASSLVERNTEAFF. In DNA form, the CDR3 reads TGTGCCAGCAGCTTAGTGGAGAGGAACACTGAAGCTTTCTTT.

V gene TRBV18 combines with J gene TRBJ2-7; D unresolved. The CDR3 is 11 amino acids. The V gene lost 9 bases and the J gene lost 5 bases, with 11 bases spanning the gap. Germline values: CDR1 KGHSH, CDR2 LQKENI. Written as DNA, the CDR3 is TGTGCCAGTTCGGAGATTAACGAGCAGTACTTC. Translated, it gives CASSEINEQYF.

This chain links TRBV6-6 with TRBJ1-5; D ambiguous. Trimming took 6 bases from V and 0 from J, leaving 12 bases between them. The CDR3 sequence is 15 residues long. Per the germline V gene, CDR1 is MNHNY and CDR2 is SVGAGI (reference sequence). The CDR3 DNA is TGTGCCAGCAGCCCCGCCACCCTTAGCAATCAGCCCCAGCATTTT. It codes for CASSPATLSNQPQHF.

The V gene is TRBV28, the J gene TRBJ2-2; tentatively, D is TRBD1 (5 bases). Germline-derived CDR1 and CDR2 are MDHEN and SYDVKM. The V end was cut by 6 bases, the J end by 7 bases, with 12 bases between. This CDR3 spans 13 amino acids. CDR3 in amino acids: CASSQGTVGELFF. In nucleotides, the CDR3 is TGTGCCAGCAGCCAGGGTACGGTCGGGGAGCTGTTTTTT.

The chain links TRBV7-6 to TRBJ2-7; TRBD2 agrees at 9 bases. The CDR3 extends over 16 amino acids. Germline CDR1 reads SGHVS; CDR2 reads FNYEAQ. Trimming at V came to 5 bases and at J to 6 bases, leaving 14 bases not matched to a gene. Here the CDR3 reads CASSPYEERGDIEQYF. The CDR3, as DNA: TGTGCCAGCAGCCCCTATGAGGAGCGGGGGGACATCGAGCAGTACTTC.

The chain uses TRBV28 and TRBJ2-5; weak D call: TRBD1 (6 bases). In germline, CDR1 is MDHEN, CDR2 SYDVKM. Trimming pared 2 bases from V and 2 bases from J, leaving 6 bases between. The CDR3 length is 13 residues. CDR3 DNA sequence: TGTGCCAGCAGTTTAAGGGGGCAAGAGACCCAGTACTTC. This translates into CASSLRGQETQYF.

The chain combines TRBV9 with TRBJ2-2; tentatively, D is TRBD1 (5 bases). The CDR3 has 13 amino acids. From germline, CDR1 is SGDLS and CDR2 YYNGEE. V gave up 0 bases and J gave up 5 bases, with 5 bases separating them. The CDR3 spells CASSVEGTGELFF. The CDR3 DNA is TGTGCCAGCAGCGTAGAGGGGACCGGGGAGCTGTTTTTT.

This chain links TRBV2 with TRBJ2-1; D is undetermined. Germline V lookup: CDR1 SNHLY, CDR2 FYNNEI. The CDR3 runs to 13 residues. With 1 base removed from V and 2 bases from J, the gap between germline ends came to 3 bases. CDR3: CASSEDTYNEQFF. The CDR3 bases are TGTGCCAGCAGTGAAGACACCTACAATGAGCAGTTCTTC.

There are a few counts of this clone. This sequence joins TRBV27 and TRBJ1-5, with 8 bases matching TRBD1. The J segment lost 14 bases and the V segment lost 5 bases, leaving 8 bases of the junction unmatched. Germline lookup yields CDR1 MNHEY and CDR2 SMNVEV (reference sequence). The CDR3 spans 12 residues. DNA for the CDR3: TGTGCCAGCAGTCACGGGGACAGGAAGGAGCATTTT. This codes for CASSHGDRKEHF.

The CDR3 loop is CASSLPTTGGVETQYF. In DNA, the CDR3 is TGTGCCAGCAGCTTACCCACCACAGGGGGCGTAGAGACCCAGTACTTC. The rearrangement joins TRBV7-7 to TRBJ2-5, with 9 bases matching TRBD1. The CDR3 is 16 amino acids. Germline V gene lookup returns CDR1 SSHAT and CDR2 FNYEAQ (reference sequence). V dropped 2 bases and J dropped 4; count of bases not matched to a gene: 8.

The genes are TRBV19 and TRBJ2-7, with D maybe TRBD1 (6 bases). The CDR3 spans 15 residues. V lost 6 bases and J 2 bases, leaving 17 bases between the germline ends. CDR1 LNHDA and CDR2 SQIVND come from the germline V gene (reference sequence). CDR3 sequence reads: CASSFTGWSTYEQYF. The DNA for the CDR3 is TGTGCCAGTAGCTTCACAGGGTGGTCAACCTACGAGCAGTACTTC.

The gene calls are TRBV2 and TRBJ2-7; 8 bases agree with TRBD1. The CDR3 totals 12 residues. Germline CDR1 reads SNHLY; CDR2 reads FYNNEI. The V and J ends lost 6 bases and 4 bases, in that order; junction bases with no gene match: 2. Here the CDR3 DNA reads TGTGCCAGCAGGGGGACAGGATACGAGCAGTACTTC. It is translated as CASRGTGYEQYF. Full variable domain (remainder filled in from reference TRBV2 and TRBJ2-7): EPEVTQTPSHQVTQMGQEVILRCVPISNHLYFYWYRQILGQKVEFLVSFYNNEISEKSEIFDDQFSVERPDGSNFTLKIRSTKLEDSAMYFCASRGTGYEQYFGPGTRLTVT.

By its share, this clone is medium-sized (0.01 to 0.1%). Other nucleotide sequences in the sample specify the same CDR3. The chain couples TRBV11-3 to TRBJ2-7; D perhaps matches TRBD1 (5 bases). V dropped 4 bases and J dropped 6 bases, with 10 bases sitting between them. This CDR3 has 12 amino acids. Germline values: CDR1 SGHNT, CDR2 YENEEA. CDR3 region: CASSSNRPEQYF. The CDR3 bases are TGTGCCAGCAGCTCAAACAGGCCCGAGCAGTACTTC.

V is TRBV28 and J is TRBJ1-2; D gene uncertain. The CDR3 totals 13 residues. The germline V gene encodes CDR1 MDHEN and CDR2 SYDVKM. V lost 3 bases and J lost 4, with 9 bases in between. The CDR3 nucleotides are TGTGCCAGCAGTTTCGCCGATACCTATGGCTACACCTTC. Translation gives CASSFADTYGYTF.

The chain links TRBV7-2 to TRBJ2-7; D unclear. Germline V gene data show CDR1 as SGHTA and CDR2 as FQGNSA. V was pared by 1 base and J by 1 base, with 8 bases between. CDR3 length: 14 residues. CDR3 in DNA: TGTGCCAGCAGCTTAGGAACAGAATCCTACGAGCAGTACTTC. As protein: CASSLGTESYEQYF.

The CDR3 spells CASSFRQPGLVTYEQYF. The DNA of the CDR3 is TGCGCCAGCAGCTTCCGACAACCGGGACTAGTAACCTACGAGCAGTACTTC. V gene TRBV4-1 combines with J gene TRBJ2-7; TRBD2 matches 8 bases. CDR3 size: 17 residues. CDR1 is MGHRA, CDR2 YSYEKL, per germline. The V gene end was trimmed by 5 bases and the J gene end by 2 bases; junction bases not matched to a gene: 14.

The chain combines TRBV30 with TRBJ2-5; D possibly corresponds to TRBD2 (6 bases). CDR3 length equals 16 residues. CDR1 is GTSNPN and CDR2 is SVGIG in the germline V gene (reference sequence). V lost 4 bases and J 5 bases, leaving 23 bases between the germline ends. CDR3 sequence: CAWIPGWGVLPETQYF. The CDR3 nucleotides read TGTGCCTGGATTCCAGGCTGGGGGGTTTTGCCGGAGACCCAGTACTTC.

The chain uses TRBV6-5 and TRBJ2-7; perhaps TRBD1 as D (6 bases). The V end lost 4 bases, the J end lost 4 bases, and 20 bases lay between the germline ends. The CDR3 consists of 16 residues. Germline lookup yields CDR1 MNHEY and CDR2 SVGAGI. CDR3 bases: TGTGCCAGCAGTTTCCTCCCCGGCGCAGGGGTTTACGAGCAGTACTTC. This translates into CASSFLPGAGVYEQYF.

The chain uses TRBV19 and TRBJ1-1, with 7 positions matching TRBD1. The trim removed 7 bases at V and 0 bases at J, leaving 8 bases unmatched. CDR1 LNHDA and CDR2 SQIVND come from the germline V gene (reference sequence). There are 15 residues in the CDR3. CDR3 in DNA: TGTGCCAGTACGGTTGTAGGGGGCTTGAACACTGAAGCTTTCTTT. It encodes CASTVVGGLNTEAFF.

J is TRBJ2-7 and V is TRBV27, with 10 bases fitting TRBD1. J gave up 3 bases and V 7 bases, and 12 bases lay outside the gene matches. This CDR3 has 16 amino acids. Germline-derived CDR1 and CDR2 are MNHEY and SMNVEV (reference sequence). The CDR3 DNA is TGTGCCAGCACCTTTTCTCCGGGGACAGGGGTCTACGAGCAGTACTTC. Translating it yields CASTFSPGTGVYEQYF.

V gene TRBV13 combines with J gene TRBJ2-1; D may match TRBD1 or TRBD2 (5 bases each). The germline gives CDR1 PRHDT, CDR2 FYEKMQ (reference sequence). CDR3 size: 16 residues. V lost 5 bases, J lost 3 bases, and 17 bases lay in between. The DNA for the CDR3 is TGTGCCAGCAGCCCTGAGGGGACGGAGCACTACAATGAGCAGTTCTTC. This codes for CASSPEGTEHYNEQFF.

The genes are TRBV19 and TRBJ1-5, with D uncertain. Germline CDR1 LNHDA, CDR2 SQIVND (reference sequence). The CDR3 spans 16 residues. V lost 6 bases, J lost 0 bases, and 15 bases lay in between. In nucleotides, the CDR3 is TGTGCCAGTAGCCAAAGGCTGGCACTTAGCAATCAGCCCCAGCATTTT. Residues: CASSQRLALSNQPQHF. Full variable domain (missing parts from reference TRBV19 and TRBJ1-5): DGGITQSPKYLFRKEGQNVTLSCEQNLNHDAMYWYRQDPGQGLRLIYYSQIVNDFQKGDIAEGYSVSREKKESFPLTVTSAQKNPTAFYLCASSQRLALSNQPQHFGDGTRLSIL.

A few counts support this clone. The chain combines TRBV19 with TRBJ2-7; 9 nucleotides align to TRBD1. The CDR3 is made up of 14 amino acids. V gave up 3 bases and J gave up 2 bases; unmatched junction bases: 2. From germline, CDR1 is LNHDA and CDR2 SQIVND (reference sequence). CDR3 loop: CASSMGQGPYEQYF. CDR3 DNA sequence: TGTGCCAGTAGTATGGGACAGGGCCCCTACGAGCAGTACTTC.